The rows below give T cell receptor beta chains drawn from one sample of a study of T cells in tuberculosis. Only in-frame clones appear in the TCRdb table, and some are missing; sequencing was by immunoSEQ multiplex PCR. The table shows about 33,000 clones, with around nine tenths occurring only once. The material sequenced was PBMCs, taken at tuberculosis diagnosis. These receptor sequences come from an adult with tuberculosis. CDR3s include the opening cysteine and the closing phenylalanine or tryptophan. The order of the fields is D gene, V gene, J gene, clone size, CDR3 protein, CDR3 DNA. The D gene is left open where the match is weak. Where a row states a size, it is once, few, many or the class of an expanded clone; other rows omit it.

>TRBD2|TRBV9|TRBJ2-1|NA
CASNRLAGINEQFF
TGTGCCAGCAATCGACTAGCGGGAATCAATGAGCAGTTCTTC
>TRBD2|TRBV6-5|TRBJ2-2|NA
CASSLGLAGGAGELFF
TGTGCCAGCAGTTTAGGACTAGCGGGGGGGGCCGGGGAGCTGTTTTTT
>NA|TRBV5-1|TRBJ1-1|NA
CASSRFGDKSRGAEAFF
TGCGCCAGCAGCCGTTTCGGGGACAAGAGCCGGGGGGCTGAAGCTTTCTTT
>NA|TRBV28|TRBJ1-2|once
CASRTAGGYTF
TGTGCCAGCAGAACAGCTGGCGGCTACACCTTC
>TRBD2|TRBV6-1|TRBJ2-1|NA
CASLPLAGVFSEQFF
TGTGCCAGCCTACCCCTAGCGGGAGTATTCAGTGAGCAGTTCTTC
>NA|TRBV10-2|TRBJ1-2|NA
CASSPDRGYTF
TGCGCCAGCAGTCCCGACAGAGGCTACACCTTC
>TRBD2|TRBV6-7|TRBJ2-3|NA
CASRASGRGTDTQYF
TGTGCCAGCAGGGCTAGCGGGAGGGGCACAGATACGCAGTATTTT
>TRBD1|TRBV4-1|TRBJ2-7|NA
CASSQVNRGYEQYF
TGCGCCAGCAGCCAAGTCAACAGGGGCTACGAGCAGTACTTC
>TRBD2|TRBV11-2|TRBJ2-1|NA
CASSLERETYNEQFF
TGTGCCAGCAGCTTGGAGCGGGAAACCTACAATGAGCAGTTCTTC
>TRBD1|TRBV5-1|TRBJ2-2|NA
CASSFDRGNTGELFF
TGCGCCAGCAGCTTCGACAGGGGTAACACCGGGGAGCTGTTTTTT
>NA|TRBV4-3|TRBJ2-2|NA
CASSQDRLAGVTGELFF
TGCGCCAGCAGCCAAGATAGGTTAGCAGGGGTCACCGGGGAGCTGTTTTTT
>NA|TRBV28|TRBJ2-7|NA
CASSPFTREISDEQYF
TGTGCCAGCAGTCCTTTTACAAGAGAAATCAGCGACGAGCAGTACTTC
>NA|TRBV10-2|TRBJ1-5|few
CASSISGTSNQPQHF
TGCGCCAGCAGTATCTCCGGGACAAGCAATCAGCCCCAGCATTTT
>NA|TRBV19|TRBJ1-1|NA
CASRTSMNTEAFF
TGTGCCAGCCGGACTTCGATGAACACTGAAGCTTTCTTT
>TRBD1|TRBV6-5|TRBJ1-6|NA
CARTGGIGSPLHF
TGTGCCAGGACAGGGGGTATTGGTTCACCCCTCCACTTT
>TRBD2|TRBV5-8|TRBJ2-1|NA
CASSLEASGSMNEQFF
TGTGCCAGCAGCTTGGAGGCTAGCGGGAGCATGAATGAGCAGTTCTTC
>TRBD1|TRBV27|TRBJ1-6|NA
CASSFRTGWSYNSPLHF
TGTGCCAGCAGTTTTCGGACAGGTTGGTCCTATAATTCACCCCTCCACTTT
>NA|TRBV6-1|TRBJ1-5|NA
CATRGGYNQPQHF
TGTGCCACCCGGGGGGGGTATAATCAGCCCCAGCATTTT
>TRBD1|TRBV4-2|TRBJ1-1|NA
CASSQDPQGSNTEAFF
TGTGCCAGCAGCCAAGACCCACAGGGGTCGAACACTGAAGCTTTCTTT
>NA|TRBV6-6|TRBJ1-1|NA
CASSPAVRDTEAFF
TGTGCCAGCAGCCCGGCGGTGCGGGACACTGAAGCTTTCTTT
>NA|TRBV28|TRBJ2-3|few
CASRSSTDTQYF
TGTGCCAGCAGATCTAGCACAGATACGCAGTATTTT
>NA|TRBV5-1|TRBJ2-1|once
CASSSIGGPYNEQFF
TGCGCCAGCAGCTCGATCGGGGGGCCTTACAATGAGCAGTTCTTC
>NA|TRBV25-1|TRBJ1-1|once
CASSALTKAFF
TGTGCCAGCAGTGCTCTAACCAAAGCTTTCTTT
>TRBD2|TRBV27|TRBJ2-7|NA
CASSWGGRTYEQYF
TGTGCCAGCAGTTGGGGGGGTCGTACCTACGAGCAGTACTTC
>TRBD1|TRBV2|TRBJ2-1|NA
CASRPRQGSYNEQFF
TGTGCCAGCAGACCCAGACAGGGGAGCTACAATGAGCAGTTCTTC
>NA|TRBV15|TRBJ2-7|few
CATSRVPSAYEQYF
TGTGCCACCAGCAGAGTGCCTAGCGCTTACGAGCAGTACTTC
>TRBD1|TRBV5-5|TRBJ2-7|NA
CASSWGGQGAYEQYF
TGTGCCAGCAGCTGGGGGGGACAGGGGGCCTACGAGCAGTACTTC
>TRBD1|TRBV18|TRBJ1-1|NA
CASSPGQGSTEAFF
TGTGCCAGCTCACCGGGACAGGGATCCACTGAAGCTTTCTTT
>TRBD2|TRBV19|TRBJ2-5|NA
CASSFGLAGEETQYF
TGTGCCAGTAGTTTCGGACTAGCGGGGGAAGAGACCCAGTACTTC
>NA|TRBV5-8|TRBJ1-1|few
CASSLEANTEAFF
TGTGCCAGCAGCCTGGAAGCGAACACTGAAGCTTTCTTT
>NA|TRBV28|TRBJ2-5|NA
CASSVTRFQETQYF
TGTGCCAGCAGTGTGACTCGATTCCAAGAGACCCAGTACTTC
>NA|TRBV19|TRBJ2-7|few
CASSIKRQSSYEQYF
TGTGCCAGTAGTATTAAAAGACAGTCCTCCTACGAGCAGTACTTC
>NA|TRBV27|TRBJ1-1|NA
CASSSGSPEAFF
TGTGCCAGCAGTTCAGGAAGTCCTGAAGCTTTCTTT
>NA|TRBV7-2|TRBJ2-3|NA
CASTSPSSTDTQYF
TGTGCCAGCACCTCGCCGAGCAGCACAGATACGCAGTATTTT
>TRBD2|TRBV5-1|TRBJ2-7|NA
CASSPQVSGYEQYF
TGCGCCAGCAGCCCTCAGGTTAGCGGGTACGAGCAGTACTTC
>TRBD2|TRBV2|TRBJ2-2|NA
CASKREGLGFGELFF
TGTGCCAGCAAAAGGGAGGGTCTAGGTTTCGGGGAGCTGTTTTTT
>NA|TRBV9|TRBJ1-2|NA
CASSPTGNYGYTF
TGTGCCAGCAGCCCGACAGGCAACTATGGCTACACCTTC
>TRBD2|TRBV5-1|TRBJ2-2|NA
CASSLTGGMKSGELFF
TGCGCCAGCAGCCTCACGGGAGGGATGAAGTCCGGGGAGCTGTTTTTT
>TRBD1|TRBV11-2|TRBJ1-6|NA
CASSPDRANNSPLHF
TGTGCCAGCAGCCCAGACAGGGCCAATAATTCACCCCTCCACTTT
>NA|TRBV19|TRBJ1-4|NA
CASSTRFNEKLFF
TGTGCCAGTAGTACCCGTTTTAATGAAAAACTGTTTTTT
>NA|TRBV7-9|TRBJ2-4|NA
CASSPPYIDIQYF
TGTGCCAGCAGCCCACCCTATATAGACATTCAGTACTTC
>TRBD2|TRBV7-2|TRBJ2-2|NA
CASSSLAGLAGELFF
TGTGCCAGCAGCTCCTTAGCGGGATTAGCCGGGGAGCTGTTTTTT